These 16 T cell receptor beta chains came from one sample sequenced in a study of blood T cells in healthy people across ages. With a J-beta primer mix and a sample-barcoded 5' primer, a second PCR ran roughly 6 to 11 cycles. TCRdb re-derived calls from the 5' RACE reads in MiXCR, one entry per CDR3 protein. This sample has some 1.7 million distinct CDR3 sequences, with roughly 28% found just once. What was sequenced was blood. The receptors shown here come from a woman under 40 in good health.

This clonotype came up a few times. This chain joins TRBV20-1 and TRBJ2-7; 7 positions agree with TRBD2. CDR1 is DFQATT and CDR2 is SNEGSKA in the germline V gene (reference sequence). After removal of 4 bases from V and 0 bases from J, the junction contained 12 bases not matched to a gene. The CDR3 loop spans 16 amino acids. CDR3 coding DNA: TGCAGTGCTACGGTAGACCCGGGCGGGGGCTCCTACGAGCAGTACTTC. Amino acid sequence: CSATVDPGGGSYEQYF.

This clonotype was picked up many times. This sequence joins TRBV20-1 and TRBJ2-7; 11 positions agree with TRBD2. CDR3 size: 14 residues. Trimming took 6 bases from V and 7 from J; bases not matched to a gene: 11. CDR1 is DFQATT, CDR2 SNEGSKA, per germline (reference sequence). The CDR3 DNA follows: TGCAGTGCGCTTAGCGGGGGGGCATTAACTGAGCAGTACTTC. It encodes CSALSGGALTEQYF.

There are a few counts of this clonotype. The chain links TRBV9 to TRBJ2-5; unclear D gene. V was clipped by 4 bases and J by 1 base, with 14 bases between them. Germline values: CDR1 SGDLS, CDR2 YYNGEE. The CDR3 is 15 residues long. The CDR3 protein is CASSPGSIRQETQYF. In DNA, the CDR3 is TGTGCCAGCAGCCCAGGTAGTATCCGCCAAGAGACCCAGTACTTC.

As to this clonotype: A read error is possible here, since a much larger clone lies one base away. The chain recombines TRBV5-1 with TRBJ2-3; D unresolved. The V gene lost 0 bases and the J gene lost 1 base, with 12 bases spanning the gap. The length of the CDR3 is 16 residues. Per germline, CDR1 SGHRS and CDR2 YFSETQ. This CDR3 is CASSLEAATRTDTQYF. CDR3 sequence (DNA): TGCGCCAGCAGCTTGGAGGCGGCAACCCGCACAGATACGCAGTATTTT.

V and J are TRBV29-1 and TRBJ2-1; maybe TRBD2 (6 bases). The end of the DNA fits TRBJ2-7 better, so the J call may be wrong. Germline V lookup: CDR1 SQVTM, CDR2 ANQGSEA. CDR3 length: 13 amino acids. The CDR3 protein is CSVRKEDYNEQYF. The CDR3 DNA sequence: TGCAGCGTTCGAAAGGAGGACTACAATGAGCAGTACTTC.

This clonotype has a count of ten or more. The chain uses TRBV29-1 and TRBJ2-7; D might be TRBD2 (6 bases). The germline CDR1 and CDR2 sequences are SQVTM and ANQGSEA. Deletions cut 4 bases from V and 0 bases from J, with 13 bases between. The CDR3 is 14 amino acids. CDR3 protein: CSVGGGGSSYEQYF. The DNA of the CDR3 is TGCAGCGTTGGGGGAGGCGGTAGCTCCTACGAGCAGTACTTC.

The genes are TRBV28 and TRBJ1-2, with D uncertain. With 4 bases removed from V and 3 bases from J, the gap between germline ends came to 12 bases. Germline CDR1 MDHEN, CDR2 SYDVKM. This CDR3 contains 14 residues. In DNA form, the CDR3 reads TGTGCCAGCAGTTATGGCGACGGGGACTATGGCTACACCTTC. The encoded protein is CASSYGDGDYGYTF.

This clonotype was observed at least ten times. The genes are TRBV12-3 or TRBV12-4 and TRBJ2-1; 8 bases agree with TRBD1. The CDR3 totals 15 residues. Trimming cost V 6 bases and J 7 bases; bases outside gene matches: 11. The CDR3 protein is CASSHGQGAENEQFF. CDR3 bases: TGTGCCAGCAGCCACGGCCAGGGGGCGGAAAATGAGCAGTTCTTC.

This clonotype was seen a handful of times. This rearrangement joins TRBV5-1 to TRBJ2-1; 13 nucleotides line up with TRBD2. The CDR3 totals 17 residues. Germline CDR1 is SGHRS and CDR2 is YFSETQ. V lost 1 base to trimming and J lost 4 bases; unmatched junction nucleotides: 5. DNA for the CDR3: TGCGCCAGCAGCTTGACTAGCGGGAGGGCCGCGTACAATGAGCAGTTCTTC. Its translation: CASSLTSGRAAYNEQFF.

Notes on this clonotype: A read error may explain this, as a much larger clone is one base away. This rearrangement joins TRBV10-2 to TRBJ2-5; 7 bases are a match to TRBD1. The J call is uncertain, as TRBJ2-7 better fits the DNA end. The CDR3 length is 14 residues. Germline assignment: CDR1 WSHSY and CDR2 SAAADI. As DNA, the CDR3 is TGCGCCAGCAGTGAAGAAGGGGGCGCCCACGAGCAGTACTTC. It specifies CASSEEGGAHEQYF.

CDR3 loop: CSARPNGGNQPQHF. In DNA form, the CDR3 reads TGCAGTGCTAGACCCAACGGGGGCAATCAGCCCCAGCATTTT. The chain joins TRBV20-1 to TRBJ1-5; D remains ambiguous. Trimming cost V 2 bases and J 2 bases, with 10 bases left between them. This CDR3 is built from 14 residues. Per germline, CDR1 DFQATT and CDR2 SNEGSKA (reference sequence).

This clonotype was detected only a few times. The chain carries TRBV12-5 and TRBJ1-2; a weak D match, TRBD1 (6 bases). V was trimmed by 6 bases and J by 7 bases, leaving 18 bases between them. The CDR3 totals 14 residues. Per germline, CDR1 LGHNT and CDR2 FRNRAP. The CDR3 loop is CASGPLGGSAGYTF. The DNA for the CDR3 is TGTGCTAGTGGCCCCCTCGGGGGCTCTGCTGGCTACACCTTC.

This clonotype was observed many times. The rearrangement links TRBV7-9 to TRBJ2-1, with 15 positions matching TRBD2. CDR1 and CDR2 (germline): SEHNR, FQNEAQ (reference sequence). J gave up 8 bases and V 5 bases, and 7 bases lay outside the gene matches. The CDR3 has 16 residues. CDR3 DNA sequence: TGTGCCAGCAGCCATTGGACTAGCGGGAGGGCCGATGAGCAGTTCTTC. It yields the protein CASSHWTSGRADEQFF.

The rearrangement uses TRBV7-9 and TRBJ1-2; 8 bases map to TRBD1. The J segment lost 5 bases and the V segment lost 5 bases, leaving 7 bases of the junction unmatched. From germline, CDR1 is SEHNR and CDR2 FQNEAQ (reference sequence). This CDR3 contains 14 residues. CDR3 in amino acids: CASSGGQEIYGYTF. The CDR3 DNA sequence: TGTGCCAGCAGCGGGGGACAGGAGATATATGGCTACACCTTC.

The chain couples TRBV29-1 to TRBJ1-1; no definite D call. Trimming shortened V by 2 bases and J by 0 bases, and 10 bases separated the two germline ends. CDR1 and CDR2 (germline): SQVTM, ANQGSEA. The CDR3 consists of 14 residues. CDR3 nucleotide sequence: TGCAGCGTTGAACTGGGGAGACTGAACACTGAAGCTTTCTTT. The encoded protein is CSVELGRLNTEAFF.

Regarding this clonotype: This may be a read error: a much more frequent sequence differs by one nucleotide. The CDR3 nucleotides read TGCGCCAGCAGCCCACGCGGGGGGGCAGCTGGAAATCCACCCCTCCACTTT. It yields the protein CASSPRGGAAGNPPLHF. The chain is built from TRBV5-1 and TRBJ1-6; a weak D match, TRBD1 (6 bases). Germline V gives CDR1 SGHRS, CDR2 YFSETQ. V lost 4 bases and J lost 11, with 25 bases in between. The CDR3 extends over 17 amino acids.